Described below is a single T cell receptor (beta chain) sequence and its context. As yet, its antigen is unknown. The treatment is: around 19 received Ad26.COV2.S at low or high dose, single or two shots; about 5 received placebo; per-sample allocation not given. Sampling was performed 63 days after the first vaccine or placebo injection. The method was immunoSEQ multiplex PCR; TCRdb's version includes in-frame clones alone and lacks a portion of them. There are about 460,000 clones in the sample; roughly nine tenths occur only once, and 1.7% lies in the top ten. The source of the sample is a study of Ad26.COV2.S vaccination and SARS-CoV-2 variants. Study results and limitations: Analyses that measured TCR breadth and depth may have underestimated total T cell responses.

V lost 2 bases, J lost 0 bases, and 14 bases lay in between. The CDR3 sequence is 16 residues long. CDR1 and CDR2 from the germline V gene are SGHRS and YFSETQ. The V gene is TRBV5-1, the J gene TRBJ1-2; the D is unclear. Sequencing used peripheral blood, obtained in a trial of Ad26.COV2.S vaccine versus placebo. The TCR sequence derives from a person aged 18-60 years who received the Ad26.COV2.S COVID-19 vaccine or a placebo. The CDR3 nucleotides read TGCGCCAGCAGCTTTCAGACGAAGACGACTAACTATGGCTACACCTTC. This codes for CASSFQTKTTNYGYTF.